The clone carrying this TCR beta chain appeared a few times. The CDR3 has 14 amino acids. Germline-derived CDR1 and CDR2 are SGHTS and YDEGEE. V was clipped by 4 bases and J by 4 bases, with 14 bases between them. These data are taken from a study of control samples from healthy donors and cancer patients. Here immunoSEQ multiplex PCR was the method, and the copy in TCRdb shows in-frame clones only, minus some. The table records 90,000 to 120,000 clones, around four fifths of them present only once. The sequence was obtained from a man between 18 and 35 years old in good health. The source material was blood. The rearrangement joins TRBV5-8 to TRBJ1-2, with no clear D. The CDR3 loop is CASSPTRRAYGYTF. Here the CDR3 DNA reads TGTGCCAGCAGCCCCACCAGGAGGGCCTATGGCTACACCTTC.